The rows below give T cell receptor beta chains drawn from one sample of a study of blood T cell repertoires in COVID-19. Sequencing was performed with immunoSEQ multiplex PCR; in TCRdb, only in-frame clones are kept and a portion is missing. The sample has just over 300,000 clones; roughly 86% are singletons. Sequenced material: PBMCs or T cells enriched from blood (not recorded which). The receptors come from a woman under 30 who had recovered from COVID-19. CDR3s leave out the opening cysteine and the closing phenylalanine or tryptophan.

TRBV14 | ASSQVAVNYGYT
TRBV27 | ASSTDRSRFPY
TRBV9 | ASSIQGVRAEAF
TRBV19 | ASTLGGDLSNYGYT
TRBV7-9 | ASSASGRAGIYNEQF
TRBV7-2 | ASSFRSPSRYGYT
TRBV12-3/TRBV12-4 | ASSNGLFGELF
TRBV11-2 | ASSLEQGGFYEQY
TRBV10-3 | AISEAGGHSNQPQH
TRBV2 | ASSDPGLTSEQY
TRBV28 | ASSGYRGKGYT
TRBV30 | ACGTGTGYGYT
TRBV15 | ATSRAGIYNEQF
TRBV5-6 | ASSSFQVNYNSPLH
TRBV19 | ASSTTGVYEQF
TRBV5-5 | ASSWTGWDGYT
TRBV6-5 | ASSPWGDLLWEQY
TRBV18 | ASSTGLLSYEQY
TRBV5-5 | ASSLYSNTEAF
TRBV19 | ASRPVGTIQPQH
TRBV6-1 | ASSELGGRGNTEAF
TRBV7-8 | ASCLEGQPSGYGYT
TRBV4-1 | ASSQAGGHSGNTIY
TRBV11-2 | ASSLSRTRGSTDTQY
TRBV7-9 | ASSEWGVHGYT
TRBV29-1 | SAARDTDSGANVLT
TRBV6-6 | ASSATYRDTGELF
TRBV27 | ASSPLNTGGDSNQPQH
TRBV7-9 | ASSLAEGELF
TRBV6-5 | ASSYGPNTGELF
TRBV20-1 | SARQNTEAF
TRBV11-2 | ASSLGRGTTSSGANVLT
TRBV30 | AWIPGRGRNSPLH
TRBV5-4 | ASSLGTSGGYEQY
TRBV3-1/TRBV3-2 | ASSHLDTGELF
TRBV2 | ASSETQGRYYGYT
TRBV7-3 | ASSSGGRFTDTQY
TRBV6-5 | ASRLAASSYEQY